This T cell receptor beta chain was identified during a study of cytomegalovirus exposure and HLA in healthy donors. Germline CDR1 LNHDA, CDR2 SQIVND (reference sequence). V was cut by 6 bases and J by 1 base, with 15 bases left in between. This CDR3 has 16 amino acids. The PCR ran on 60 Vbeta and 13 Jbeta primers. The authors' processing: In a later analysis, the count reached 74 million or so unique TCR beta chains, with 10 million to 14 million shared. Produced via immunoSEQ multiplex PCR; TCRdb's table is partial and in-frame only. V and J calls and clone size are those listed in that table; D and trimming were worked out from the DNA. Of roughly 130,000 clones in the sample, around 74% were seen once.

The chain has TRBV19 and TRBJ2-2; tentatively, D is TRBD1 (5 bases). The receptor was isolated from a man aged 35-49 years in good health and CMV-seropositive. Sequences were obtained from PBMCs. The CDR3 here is CASRSGQGVNTGELFF. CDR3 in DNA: TGTGCCAGTAGATCCGGGCAGGGCGTGAACACCGGGGAGCTGTTTTTT.